One and the same sample provided the 2 T cell receptor beta chains below, sequenced in a study of blood T cell repertoires in COVID-19 (dated by TCRdb to the early 2020s). Libraries were constructed by the immunoSEQ multiplex PCR assay. Entries here come from immuneACCESS through TCRdb and include only in-frame sequences with V and J called. Some clones fail to appear in such tables; in the studies checked, an unresolved V gene covers under half of the shortfall, and the cause of the remainder is unknown. In all, the sample holds fewer than 250,000 clones, and around 90% of those were seen once. The ten biggest clones cover roughly 1.2% of the sample. Sequences were obtained from peripheral blood. Receptor source: a man younger than 40 with acute or convalescent COVID-19.

This clone has just one count. The V and J genes are TRBV10-1 and TRBJ2-2, with D perhaps TRBD1 (5 bases). The germline CDR1 and CDR2 sequences are WNHNN and SYGVQD (reference sequence). The V end lost 2 bases, the J end lost 0 bases, and 10 bases lay between the germline ends. The CDR3 length is 16 residues. In nucleotides, the CDR3 is TGCGCCAGCAGTGAGACGAAGGGGACGAACACCGGGGAGCTGTTTTTT. Protein product: CASSETKGTNTGELFF.

This chain uses TRBV27 with TRBJ1-6; TRBD1 agrees at 9 bases. The germline V gene encodes CDR1 MNHEY and CDR2 SMNVEV (reference sequence). The ends lost 2 bases at V and 7 bases at J; junction bases unmatched: 12. The CDR3 contains 18 residues. The CDR3 protein is CASSLKGTGTLKNSPLHF. CDR3 sequence (DNA): TGTGCCAGCAGTTTAAAAGGGACAGGGACATTAAAAAATTCACCCCTCCACTTT.